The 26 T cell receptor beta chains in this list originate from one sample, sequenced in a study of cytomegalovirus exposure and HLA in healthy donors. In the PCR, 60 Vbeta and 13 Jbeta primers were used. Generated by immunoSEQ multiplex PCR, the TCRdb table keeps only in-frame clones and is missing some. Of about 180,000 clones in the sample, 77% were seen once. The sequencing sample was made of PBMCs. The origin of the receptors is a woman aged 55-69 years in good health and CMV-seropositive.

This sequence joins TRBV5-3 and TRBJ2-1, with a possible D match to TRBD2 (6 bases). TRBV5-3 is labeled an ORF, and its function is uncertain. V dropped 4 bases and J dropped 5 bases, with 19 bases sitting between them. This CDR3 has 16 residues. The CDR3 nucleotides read TGTGCCAGAAGCCTGCTGATGAGCGGGTGTGACAATGAGCAGTTCTTC. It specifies CARSLLMSGCDNEQFF.

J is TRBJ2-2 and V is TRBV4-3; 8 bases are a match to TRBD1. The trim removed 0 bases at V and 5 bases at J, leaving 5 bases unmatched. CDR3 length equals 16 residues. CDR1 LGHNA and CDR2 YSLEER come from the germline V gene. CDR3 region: CASSQEAGGRTGELFF. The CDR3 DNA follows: TGCGCCAGCAGCCAAGAGGCAGGGGGCCGTACCGGGGAGCTGTTTTTT.

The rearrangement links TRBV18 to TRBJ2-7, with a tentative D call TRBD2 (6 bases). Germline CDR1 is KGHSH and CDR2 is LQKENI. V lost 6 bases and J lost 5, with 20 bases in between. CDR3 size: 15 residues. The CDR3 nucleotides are TGTGCCAGCTCTCCTTGGACGGGAGTGCACAACGAGCAGTACTTC. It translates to CASSPWTGVHNEQYF.

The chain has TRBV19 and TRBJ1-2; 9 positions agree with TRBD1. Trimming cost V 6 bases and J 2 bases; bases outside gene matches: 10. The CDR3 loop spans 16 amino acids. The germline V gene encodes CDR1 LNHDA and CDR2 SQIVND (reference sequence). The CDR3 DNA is TGTGCCAGTAGGCTCTATTTCACAGGGGGCAACTATGGCTACACCTTC. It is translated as CASRLYFTGGNYGYTF.

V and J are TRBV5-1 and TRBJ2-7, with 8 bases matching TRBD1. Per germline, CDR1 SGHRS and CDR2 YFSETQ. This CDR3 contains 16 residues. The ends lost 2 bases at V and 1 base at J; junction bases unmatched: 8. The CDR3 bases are TGCGCCAGCAGCTTTCCCCGGACAGGGCCGTCCTACGAGCAGTACTTC. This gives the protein CASSFPRTGPSYEQYF.

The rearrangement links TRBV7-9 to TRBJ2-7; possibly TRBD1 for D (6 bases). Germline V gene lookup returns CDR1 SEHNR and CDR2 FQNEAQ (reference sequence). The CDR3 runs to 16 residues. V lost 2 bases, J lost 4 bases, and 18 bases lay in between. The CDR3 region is CASSLRRGLGGYEQYF. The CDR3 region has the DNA TGTGCCAGCAGCTTAAGGAGAGGGCTAGGGGGATACGAGCAGTACTTC. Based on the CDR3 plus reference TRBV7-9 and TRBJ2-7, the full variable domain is DTGVSQNPRHKITKRGQNVTFRCDPISEHNRLYWYRQTLGQGPEFLTYFQNEAQLEKSRLLSDRFSAERPKGSFSTLEIQRTEQGDSAMYLCASSLRRGLGGYEQYFGPGTRLTVT.

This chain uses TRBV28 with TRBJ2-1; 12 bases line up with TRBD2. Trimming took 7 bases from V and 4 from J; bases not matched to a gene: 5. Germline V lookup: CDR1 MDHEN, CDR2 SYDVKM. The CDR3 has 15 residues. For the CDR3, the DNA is TGTGCCAGCATCGGACTAGCGGGACAATACAATGAGCAGTTCTTC. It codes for CASIGLAGQYNEQFF.

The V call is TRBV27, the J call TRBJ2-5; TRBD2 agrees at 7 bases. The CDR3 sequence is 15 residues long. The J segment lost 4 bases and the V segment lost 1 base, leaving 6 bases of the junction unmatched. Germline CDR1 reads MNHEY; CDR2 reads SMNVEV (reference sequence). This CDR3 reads CASSLFVGGRETQYF. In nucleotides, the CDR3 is TGTGCCAGCAGTTTATTTGTGGGAGGGCGAGAGACCCAGTACTTC.

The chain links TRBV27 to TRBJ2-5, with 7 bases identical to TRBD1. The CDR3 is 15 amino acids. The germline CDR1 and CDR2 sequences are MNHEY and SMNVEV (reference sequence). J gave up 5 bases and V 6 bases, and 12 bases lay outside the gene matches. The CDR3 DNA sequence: TGTGCCAGCAGCCTGTTAATCCAGGGGGTGGAGACCCAGTACTTC. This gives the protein CASSLLIQGVETQYF.

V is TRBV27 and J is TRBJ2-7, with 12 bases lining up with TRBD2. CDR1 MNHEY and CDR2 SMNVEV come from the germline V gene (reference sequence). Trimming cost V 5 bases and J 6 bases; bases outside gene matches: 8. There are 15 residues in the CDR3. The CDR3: CASSMRLAGAGEQYF. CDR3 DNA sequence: TGTGCCAGCAGTATGAGACTAGCGGGAGCGGGCGAGCAGTACTTC.

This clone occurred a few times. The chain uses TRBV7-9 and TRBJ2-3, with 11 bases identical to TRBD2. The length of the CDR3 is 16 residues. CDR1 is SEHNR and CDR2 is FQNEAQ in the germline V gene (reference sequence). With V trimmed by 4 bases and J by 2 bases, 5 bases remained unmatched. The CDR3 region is CASSSGTSGFTDTQYF. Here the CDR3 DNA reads TGTGCCAGCAGCTCCGGGACTAGCGGTTTCACAGATACGCAGTATTTT.

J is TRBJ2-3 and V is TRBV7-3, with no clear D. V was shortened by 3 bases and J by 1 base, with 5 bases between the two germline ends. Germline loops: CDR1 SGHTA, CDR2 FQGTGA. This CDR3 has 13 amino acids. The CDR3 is CASSFSGTDTQYF. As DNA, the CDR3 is TGTGCCAGCAGCTTTTCGGGCACAGATACGCAGTATTTT.

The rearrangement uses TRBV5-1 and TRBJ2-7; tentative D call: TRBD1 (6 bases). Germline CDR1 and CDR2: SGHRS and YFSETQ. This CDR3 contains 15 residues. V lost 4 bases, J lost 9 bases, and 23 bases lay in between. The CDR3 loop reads CASSPIQGVPRVQYF. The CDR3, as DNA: TGCGCCAGCAGCCCCATACAGGGAGTACCTCGGGTGCAGTACTTC.

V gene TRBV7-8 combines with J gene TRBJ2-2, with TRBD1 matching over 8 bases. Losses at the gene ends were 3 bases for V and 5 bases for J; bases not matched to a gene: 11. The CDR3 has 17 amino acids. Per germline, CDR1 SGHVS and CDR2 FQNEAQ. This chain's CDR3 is CASSFGQGAIRTGELFF. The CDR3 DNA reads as TGTGCCAGCAGCTTCGGGCAGGGGGCAATAAGAACCGGGGAGCTGTTTTTT.

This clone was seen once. This CDR3 is CASSVGGLAGGSYNEQFF. CDR3 in DNA: TGTGCCAGCAGCGTAGGGGGACTAGCGGGCGGTTCCTACAATGAGCAGTTCTTC. J is TRBJ2-1 and V is TRBV9; TRBD2 agrees at 12 bases. J was trimmed by 1 base and V by 0 bases; bases with no gene match: 5. From germline, CDR1 is SGDLS and CDR2 YYNGEE. CDR3 length equals 18 residues.

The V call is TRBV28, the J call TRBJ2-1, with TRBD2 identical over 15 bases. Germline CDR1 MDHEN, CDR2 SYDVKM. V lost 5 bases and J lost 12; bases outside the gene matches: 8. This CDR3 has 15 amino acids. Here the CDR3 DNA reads TGTGCCAGCAGTCCCGGGACTAGCGGGAGGCGGGGGCAGTTCTTC. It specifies CASSPGTSGRRGQFF.

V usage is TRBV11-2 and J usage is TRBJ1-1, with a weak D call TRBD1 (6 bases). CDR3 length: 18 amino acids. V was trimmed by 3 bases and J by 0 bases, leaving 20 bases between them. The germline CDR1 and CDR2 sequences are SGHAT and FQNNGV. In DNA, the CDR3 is TGTGCCAGCAGCTTGGTGGGGGGGGCAGGAAGAATGAACACTGAAGCTTTCTTT. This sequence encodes CASSLVGGAGRMNTEAFF.

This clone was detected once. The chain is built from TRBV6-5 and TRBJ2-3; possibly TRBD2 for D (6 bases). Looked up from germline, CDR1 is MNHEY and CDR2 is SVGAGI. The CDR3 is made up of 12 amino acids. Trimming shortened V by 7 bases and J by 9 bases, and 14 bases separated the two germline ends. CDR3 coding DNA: TGTGCCAGCACCAATCCGGGACTCACGCAGTATTTT. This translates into CASTNPGLTQYF.

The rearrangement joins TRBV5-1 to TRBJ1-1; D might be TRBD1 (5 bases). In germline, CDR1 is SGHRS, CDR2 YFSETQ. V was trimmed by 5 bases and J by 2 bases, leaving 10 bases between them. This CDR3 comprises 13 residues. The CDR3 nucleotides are TGCGCCAGCAGTTTTGGGGCTAACACTGAAGCTTTCTTT. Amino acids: CASSFGANTEAFF.

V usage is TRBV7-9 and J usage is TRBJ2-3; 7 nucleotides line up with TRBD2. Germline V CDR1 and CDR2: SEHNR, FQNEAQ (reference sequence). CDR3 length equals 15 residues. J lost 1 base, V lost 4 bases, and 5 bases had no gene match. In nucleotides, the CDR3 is TGTGCCAGCAGCTACCGGGCGGGAGGCACAGATACGCAGTATTTT. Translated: CASSYRAGGTDTQYF.

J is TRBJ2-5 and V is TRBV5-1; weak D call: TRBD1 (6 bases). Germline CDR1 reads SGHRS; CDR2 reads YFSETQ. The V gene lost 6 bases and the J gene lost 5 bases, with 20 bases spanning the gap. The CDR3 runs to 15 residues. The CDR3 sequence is CASTTGQQNTETQYF. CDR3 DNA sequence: TGCGCCAGCACGACCGGACAGCAGAACACGGAGACCCAGTACTTC.

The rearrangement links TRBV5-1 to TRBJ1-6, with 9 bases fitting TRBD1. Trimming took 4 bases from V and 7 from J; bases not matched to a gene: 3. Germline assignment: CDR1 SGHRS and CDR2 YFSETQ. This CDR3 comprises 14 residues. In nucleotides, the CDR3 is TGCGCCAGCAGCCCGGGACAGGGAAATTCACCCCTCCACTTT. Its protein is CASSPGQGNSPLHF. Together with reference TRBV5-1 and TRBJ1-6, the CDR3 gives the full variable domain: KAGVTQTPRYLIKTRGQQVTLSCSPISGHRSVSWYQQTPGQGLQFLFEYFSETQRNKGNFPGRFSGRQFSNSRSEMNVSTLELGDSALYLCASSPGQGNSPLHFGNGTRLTVT.

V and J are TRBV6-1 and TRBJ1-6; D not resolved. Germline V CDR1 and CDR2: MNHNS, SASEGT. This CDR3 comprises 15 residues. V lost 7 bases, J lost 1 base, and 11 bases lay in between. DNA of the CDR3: TGTGCCAGCACCATGACGGGTTCCTATAATTCACCCCTCCACTTT. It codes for CASTMTGSYNSPLHF.

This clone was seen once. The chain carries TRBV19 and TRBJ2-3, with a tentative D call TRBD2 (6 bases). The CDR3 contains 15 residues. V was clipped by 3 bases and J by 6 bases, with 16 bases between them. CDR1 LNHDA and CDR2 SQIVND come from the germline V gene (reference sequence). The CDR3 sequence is CASSMGGLPSDTQYF. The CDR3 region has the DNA TGTGCCAGTAGTATGGGGGGACTGCCCTCGGATACGCAGTATTTT.

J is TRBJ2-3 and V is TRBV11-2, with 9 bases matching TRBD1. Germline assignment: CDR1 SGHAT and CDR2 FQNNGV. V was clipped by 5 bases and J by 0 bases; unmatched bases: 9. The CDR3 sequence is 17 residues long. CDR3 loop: CASSLMHGTGSTDTQYF. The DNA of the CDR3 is TGTGCCAGCAGCCTCATGCACGGGACAGGGAGCACAGATACGCAGTATTTT.

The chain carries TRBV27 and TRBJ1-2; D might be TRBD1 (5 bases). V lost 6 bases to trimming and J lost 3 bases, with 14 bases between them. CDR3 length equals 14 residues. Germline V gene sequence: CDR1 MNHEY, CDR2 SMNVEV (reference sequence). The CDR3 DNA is TGTGCCAGCAGATTCATCGCAGGGTACTATGGCTACACCTTC. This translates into CASRFIAGYYGYTF.